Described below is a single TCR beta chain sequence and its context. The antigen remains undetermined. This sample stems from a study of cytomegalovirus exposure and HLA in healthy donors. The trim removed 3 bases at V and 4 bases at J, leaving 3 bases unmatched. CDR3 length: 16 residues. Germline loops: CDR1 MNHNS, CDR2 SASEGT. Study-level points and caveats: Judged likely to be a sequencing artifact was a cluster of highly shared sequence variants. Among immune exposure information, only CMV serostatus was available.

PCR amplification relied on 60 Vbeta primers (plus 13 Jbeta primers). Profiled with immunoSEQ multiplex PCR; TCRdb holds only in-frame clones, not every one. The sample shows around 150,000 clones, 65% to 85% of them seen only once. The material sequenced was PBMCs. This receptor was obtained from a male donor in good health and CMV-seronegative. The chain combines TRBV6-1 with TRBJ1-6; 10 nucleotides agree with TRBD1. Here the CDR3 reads CASSETGGSYNSPLHF. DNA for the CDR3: TGTGCCAGCAGTGAGACAGGGGGCTCGTATAATTCACCCCTCCACTTT.